This record looks at one T cell receptor (beta chain) sequence and its context. Its matching antigen is unknown. These data belong to a study of Ad26.COV2.S vaccination and SARS-CoV-2 variants. Study at large: Participants got Ad26.COV2.S intramuscularly, once or twice 56 days apart.

Sequenced by immunoSEQ multiplex PCR; TCRdb stores in-frame clones only, minus some. The sample holds a few hundred thousand clones, about 88% seen once. Study results and caveats: Vaccinees and placebo recipients showed similar non-spike TCR breadth. Reportedly, after vaccination the spike-specific CD8+ and CD4+ T cell responses displayed substantial breadth. The study found higher spike-specific TCR breadth in vaccine than placebo recipients.

Germline CDR1 is MDHEN and CDR2 is SYDVKM. V was clipped by 8 bases and J by 5 bases, with 12 bases between them. The CDR3 consists of 12 residues. As for treatment: around 19 received Ad26.COV2.S at low or high dose, single or two shots; about 5 received placebo; per-sample allocation not given. It was on day 63 after the first vaccine or placebo injection that samples were taken. This chain connects TRBV28 to TRBJ2-5; D remains ambiguous. The sequencing here drew on peripheral blood, taken in a trial of Ad26.COV2.S vaccine versus placebo. This receptor was taken from a person between 18 and 65 years old who received the Ad26.COV2.S COVID-19 vaccine or a placebo. CDR3 region: CASGLGWETQYF. CDR3 coding DNA: TGTGCCAGCGGCCTCGGGTGGGAGACCCAGTACTTC.